The 26 T cell receptor beta chains in this list originate from one sample, sequenced in a study of T cells after yellow fever vaccination. TCRdb reprocessed the 5' RACE reads via MiXCR and lists one record per CDR3 protein. The profile shows roughly 500,000 distinct CDR3 sequences, roughly 21% of them singletons. Specimen: PBMCs, collected 15 days after the yellow fever booster vaccination. Receptors originate from a man aged 25 to 40 who received the YFV17D yellow fever vaccine.

This sequence joins TRBV12-3 or TRBV12-4 and TRBJ1-4; D is perhaps TRBD1 (6 bases). This CDR3 has 15 residues. The V end lost 5 bases, the J end lost 0 bases, and 10 bases lay between the germline ends. CDR3 amino acids: CASSPRGATNEKLFF. The CDR3 bases are TGTGCCAGCAGTCCCAGGGGCGCAACTAATGAAAAACTGTTTTTT.

CDR3 coding DNA: TGTGCCACGAGGGATTTCACCTACGAGCAGTACTTC. This sequence encodes CATRDFTYEQYF. The V call is TRBV10-3, the J call TRBJ2-7, with D possibly matching TRBD2 (5 bases). The CDR3 contains 12 residues. Germline V gives CDR1 ENHRY, CDR2 SYGVKD. The V gene lost 10 bases and the J gene lost 2 bases, with 12 bases spanning the gap.

This clonotype was counted a few times. The gene calls are TRBV20-1 and TRBJ2-7, with 9 bases matching TRBD2. Trimming took 7 bases from V and 2 from J; bases not matched to a gene: 9. Germline V lookup: CDR1 DFQATT, CDR2 SNEGSKA (reference sequence). This CDR3 is 14 amino acids long. The CDR3 sequence is CSGSPLAGTYEQYF. The CDR3 DNA sequence: TGCAGTGGCAGCCCGCTAGCGGGAACCTACGAGCAGTACTTC.

In this sample, this clonotype turned up a few times. The chain employs TRBV14 and TRBJ2-1, with D perhaps matching TRBD2 (6 bases). The CDR3 runs 15 residues. V lost 3 bases and J 4 bases, leaving 13 bases between the germline ends. Germline V lookup: CDR1 SGHDN, CDR2 FVKESK. CDR3 residues: CASSHRRGPYNEQFF. CDR3 bases: TGTGCCAGCAGCCATCGGCGGGGCCCTTACAATGAGCAGTTCTTC.

This clonotype turned up a few times. V and J are TRBV27 and TRBJ2-7; 7 bases line up with TRBD2. Germline assignment: CDR1 MNHEY and CDR2 SMNVEV (reference sequence). The length of the CDR3 is 15 residues. The J segment lost 6 bases and the V segment lost 0 bases, leaving 8 bases of the junction unmatched. The CDR3 region is CASSLSGGSFSEQYF. The CDR3 nucleotides are TGTGCCAGCAGTTTATCCGGCGGGAGTTTTTCCGAGCAGTACTTC.

J is TRBJ2-1 and V is TRBV7-2; TRBD2 might be the D (6 bases). The CDR3 is 14 residues long. Germline values: CDR1 SGHTA, CDR2 FQGNSA. Trimming took off 2 bases at V and 5 bases at J, with 10 bases between the two ends. DNA for the CDR3: TGTGCCAGCAGCTTAAGCGGGCTCAACAATGAGCAGTTCTTC. Amino acid sequence: CASSLSGLNNEQFF. Complete variable domain (other parts from reference TRBV7-2 and TRBJ2-1): GAGVSQSPSNKVTEKGKDVELRCDPISGHTALYWYRQSLGQGLEFLIYFQGNSAPDKSGLPSDRFSAERTGGSVSTLTIQRTQQEDSAVYLCASSLSGLNNEQFFGPGTRLTVL.

This chain connects TRBV6-5 to TRBJ2-1, with D possibly TRBD2 on 6 matching bases. CDR1 and CDR2 (germline): MNHEY, SVGAGI. The ends were cut back, 4 bases at V and 1 base at J, with 14 bases in the middle. The CDR3 is made up of 16 amino acids. The CDR3 region has the DNA TGTGCCAGCAGTTCGGGAGCGGGTTTGTCCTACAATGAGCAGTTCTTC. Amino acid sequence: CASSSGAGLSYNEQFF.

The chain combines TRBV5-1 with TRBJ2-1, with D possibly being TRBD2 (6 bases). Germline V CDR1 and CDR2: SGHRS, YFSETQ. Trimming removed 8 bases at V and 3 bases at J, with 15 bases between. The CDR3 is 14 amino acids. As DNA, the CDR3 is TGCGCCAGTGTCCGGGACTTGGGCTACAATGAGCAGTTCTTC. It codes for CASVRDLGYNEQFF. Using reference TRBV5-1 and TRBJ2-1 for the parts outside the CDR3, the full variable domain is KAGVTQTPRYLIKTRGQQVTLSCSPISGHRSVSWYQQTPGQGLQFLFEYFSETQRNKGNFPGRFSGRQFSNSRSEMNVSTLELGDSALYLCASVRDLGYNEQFFGPGTRLTVL.

V gene TRBV6-5 combines with J gene TRBJ2-7; D is perhaps TRBD2 (5 bases). The CDR3 runs to 13 residues. V dropped 6 bases and J dropped 5 bases, with 14 bases sitting between them. Germline CDR1 is MNHEY and CDR2 is SVGAGI. The CDR3 loop is CASRDSYLDEQYF. DNA of the CDR3: TGTGCCAGCAGGGACTCGTACCTAGACGAGCAGTACTTC.

The chain links TRBV10-3 to TRBJ1-1; D call uncertain. The ends were cut back, 11 bases at V and 6 bases at J, with 10 bases in the middle. The CDR3 contains 10 residues. Germline lookup yields CDR1 ENHRY and CDR2 SYGVKD. DNA of the CDR3: TGTGCCGACGAGAGGGCTGAAGCTTTCTTT. It codes for CADERAEAFF.

The CDR3 loop reads CASEEGAGYGYTF. The CDR3 nucleotides read TGTGCCAGCGAGGAGGGTGCGGGCTATGGCTACACCTTC. The V gene is TRBV2, the J gene TRBJ1-2, with no clear D. Germline loops: CDR1 SNHLY, CDR2 FYNNEI. V lost 8 bases, J lost 4 bases, and 14 bases lay in between. The CDR3 loop spans 13 amino acids.

The CDR3 region has the DNA TGTGCCAGTTCTCCATTCGGCGGGAGGTCGGATACGCAGTATTTT. Amino acids: CASSPFGGRSDTQYF. V usage is TRBV9 and J usage is TRBJ2-3, with TRBD2 matching over 8 bases. The CDR3 length is 15 residues. Trimming took 8 bases from V and 6 from J; bases not matched to a gene: 14. Germline CDR1 and CDR2: SGDLS and YYNGEE.

V gene TRBV5-1 combines with J gene TRBJ2-5; D tentatively fits TRBD1 or TRBD2 (5 bases each). The CDR3 has 15 amino acids. Between the trimmed V and J ends, which lost 1 base and 2 bases, there was a span of 12 bases. Germline V CDR1 and CDR2: SGHRS, YFSETQ. CDR3 amino acids: CASSLRGARQETQYF. DNA for the CDR3: TGCGCCAGCAGCTTGCGGGGCGCAAGGCAAGAGACCCAGTACTTC.

V gene TRBV12-3 or TRBV12-4 combines with J gene TRBJ2-5, with 7 bases identical to TRBD2. This CDR3 comprises 15 residues. The J segment lost 1 base and the V segment lost 5 bases, leaving 7 bases of the junction unmatched. The CDR3 here is CASSPIGTIQETQYF. The CDR3 nucleotides read TGTGCCAGCAGTCCCATTGGGACTATCCAAGAGACCCAGTACTTC.

V and J are TRBV29-1 and TRBJ2-1; tentatively, D is TRBD1 or TRBD2 (7 bases each). The germline V gene has CDR1 SQVTM and CDR2 ANQGSEA. The V end was cut by 7 bases, the J end by 4 bases, with 29 bases between. The CDR3 runs to 18 residues. Here the CDR3 DNA reads TGCAGCGCCGGTGGACAGGTCCGAGCGGGAAGCTGGTACAATGAGCAGTTCTTC. Protein: CSAGGQVRAGSWYNEQFF.

The chain employs TRBV7-2 and TRBJ2-7; possible D gene TRBD2, 5 bases. The CDR3 is 12 residues long. Trimming removed 0 bases at V and 9 bases at J, with 9 bases between. CDR1 and CDR2 (germline): SGHTA, FQGNSA. The CDR3, as DNA: TGTGCCAGCAGCTTAGCGGGAGCTGGGCAGTACTTC. This gives the protein CASSLAGAGQYF.

This clonotype was observed many times. The J gene is TRBJ2-1, the V gene TRBV7-9, with a weak D call TRBD2 (6 bases). Per the germline V gene, CDR1 is SEHNR and CDR2 is FQNEAQ (reference sequence). The ends were cut back, 3 bases at V and 10 bases at J, with 10 bases in the middle. CDR3 length equals 12 residues. The CDR3 sequence is CASSFRGREQFF. The CDR3, as DNA: TGTGCCAGCAGCTTTCGGGGGAGGGAGCAGTTCTTC.

V is TRBV6-1 and J is TRBJ2-4, with D maybe TRBD1 (6 bases). CDR3 size: 14 residues. V was trimmed by 6 bases and J by 1 base, leaving 10 bases between them. The V gene's germline CDR1 is MNHNS and CDR2 SASEGT. Written as DNA, the CDR3 is TGTGCCAGCAGACCTGGACAGGCCAAAAACATTCAGTACTTC. Residues: CASRPGQAKNIQYF.

The sample holds a few counts of this clonotype. This chain links TRBV12-3 or TRBV12-4 with TRBJ2-3; TRBD2 agrees at 14 bases. The CDR3 loop spans 16 amino acids. V gave up 4 bases and J gave up 5 bases; unmatched junction bases: 5. CDR3 sequence: CASSSGTSGSRDTQYF. The CDR3 nucleotides read TGTGCCAGCAGTTCTGGGACTAGCGGGAGTCGAGATACGCAGTATTTT.

The chain joins TRBV14 to TRBJ2-3; TRBD2 matches at 9 bases. Germline loops: CDR1 SGHDN, CDR2 FVKESK. Trimming took 4 bases from V and 3 from J; bases not matched to a gene: 8. The CDR3 covers 16 residues. The CDR3 DNA is TGTGCCAGCAGCCCCCCACTAGCGGGCCTGACAGATACGCAGTATTTT. Translated: CASSPPLAGLTDTQYF.

This chain connects TRBV20-1 to TRBJ1-2, with 7 positions matching TRBD1. CDR3 length: 12 amino acids. After removal of 6 bases from V and 5 bases from J, the junction contained 6 bases not matched to a gene. The germline gives CDR1 DFQATT, CDR2 SNEGSKA (reference sequence). This CDR3 reads CSAGTDAYGYTF. The CDR3 DNA is TGCAGTGCCGGGACAGACGCATATGGCTACACCTTC.

The chain joins TRBV23-1 to TRBJ1-4; no definite D call. Being an ORF, TRBV23-1 has a function that is uncertain. There are 13 residues in the CDR3. Between the trimmed V and J ends, which lost 4 bases and 8 bases, there was a span of 11 bases. CDR3 in amino acids: CASSRVVTEKLFF. In DNA, the CDR3 is TGCGCCAGCAGTCGGGTCGTAACGGAAAAACTGTTTTTT.

The sample holds a few counts of this clonotype. The chain couples TRBV7-8 to TRBJ2-7; TRBD2 might be the D (6 bases). The germline CDR1 and CDR2 sequences are SGHVS and FQNEAQ. Trimming removed 5 bases from V and 3 bases from J, with 17 bases in between. The CDR3 runs 15 residues. CDR3 protein: CASSAGGVPLYEQYF. In DNA form, the CDR3 reads TGTGCCAGCAGCGCCGGAGGGGTCCCTCTCTACGAGCAGTACTTC.

The rearrangement joins TRBV29-1 to TRBJ2-7; D uncertain. This CDR3 is 11 amino acids long. In germline, CDR1 is SQVTM, CDR2 ANQGSEA. The V and J ends lost 7 bases and 2 bases respectively, with 9 bases between them. The CDR3 DNA reads TGCAGCGGCGCCTGGGCCTACGAGCAGTACTTC. This gives the protein CSGAWAYEQYF.

This clonotype was seen only a few times. J is TRBJ2-7 and V is TRBV21-1; TRBD1, the table's D call, lacks a check against the DNA. TRBV21-1 is given as a pseudogene. The CDR3 is 15 residues long. In DNA, the CDR3 is TGTGCCAGCAGCATTGGACAGGGGATTCCCTACGAGCAGTACTTC. This translates into CASSIGQGIPYEQYF.

This clonotype showed up just a few times. This chain joins TRBV10-3 and TRBJ2-7; no clear D gene. The CDR3 runs 12 residues. Between the trimmed V and J ends, which lost 10 bases and 0 bases, there was a span of 10 bases. From germline, CDR1 is ENHRY and CDR2 SYGVKD. The chain's CDR3 is CATEGLSYEQYF. The CDR3 DNA reads TGTGCCACCGAAGGCCTCTCCTACGAGCAGTACTTC.